The clone carrying this TCR beta chain was detected ten times or more. Constant-region reverse primers amplified full-length variable regions, followed by semi-nested Nested Universal Primer A PCR. TCRdb recomputed calls from the 5' RACE reads with MiXCR, one row per CDR3 protein. Of approximately 53,000 distinct CDR3 sequences in the sample, about 28% were seen once. Germline CDR1 is SGHTA and CDR2 is FQGNSA. The V gene lost 1 base and the J gene lost 5 bases, with 11 bases spanning the gap. The CDR3 contains 14 residues. This chain links TRBV7-2 with TRBJ2-5, with a weak D call TRBD2 (6 bases). Sequencing was done on a sample of tumor-infiltrating memory CD4+ T cells sorted from the breast tumor. Subset meaning: memory CD4+ T cells, CD4+CD45RO+CD25-. The source is a female donor with breast cancer. The CDR3 bases are TGTGCCAGCAGCTTAGAGGCGGGACGGGAGACCCAGTACTTC. It translates to CASSLEAGRETQYF.